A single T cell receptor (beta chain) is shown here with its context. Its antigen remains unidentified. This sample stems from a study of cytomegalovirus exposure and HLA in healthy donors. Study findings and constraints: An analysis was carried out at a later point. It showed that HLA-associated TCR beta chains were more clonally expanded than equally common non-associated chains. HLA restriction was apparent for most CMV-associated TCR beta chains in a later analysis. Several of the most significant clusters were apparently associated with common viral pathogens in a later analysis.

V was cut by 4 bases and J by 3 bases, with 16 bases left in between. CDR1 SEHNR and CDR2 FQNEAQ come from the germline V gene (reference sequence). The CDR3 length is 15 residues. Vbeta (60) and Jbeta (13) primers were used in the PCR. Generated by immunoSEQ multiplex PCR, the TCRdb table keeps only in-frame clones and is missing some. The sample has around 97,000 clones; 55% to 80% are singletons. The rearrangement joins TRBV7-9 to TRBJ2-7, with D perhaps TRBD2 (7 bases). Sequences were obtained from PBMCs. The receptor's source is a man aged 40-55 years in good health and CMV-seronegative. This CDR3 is CASSSRRGGGYEQYF. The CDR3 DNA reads TGTGCCAGCAGCTCCCGCCGGGGAGGGGGCTACGAGCAGTACTTC.